This entry lists 7 T cell receptor beta chains sequenced from one sample in a study of response to subunit inactivated influenza vaccine. TCRdb analysed the RT-PCR reads with MiXCR anew, one entry per CDR3 protein. The sample carries under 550,000 distinct CDR3 sequences, around 8% recorded once. Sequencing was performed on PBMCs from blood, taken around 25 months after vaccination. These receptors were obtained from a man between 50 and 69 years old who received an inactivated influenza vaccine.

This clonotype was detected only a few times. The V call is TRBV6-2 or TRBV6-3, the J call TRBJ2-7, with D possibly TRBD2 on 5 matching bases. V lost 5 bases, J lost 4 bases, and 15 bases lay in between. This CDR3 comprises 14 residues. Germline V gene lookup returns CDR1 MNHEY and CDR2 SVGEGT. CDR3 protein: CASSRRAGNYEQYF. The CDR3 DNA is TGTGCCAGCAGTAGAAGGGCGGGCAATTACGAGCAGTACTTC.

Ten or more counts support this clonotype. V and J are TRBV29-1 and TRBJ2-1, with D perhaps matching TRBD1 or TRBD2 (5 bases each). Germline assignment: CDR1 SQVTM and CDR2 ANQGSEA. Deletions cut 4 bases from V and 0 bases from J, with 10 bases between. CDR3 size: 14 residues. This CDR3 reads CSVGGGPSYNEQFF. CDR3 DNA: TGCAGCGTTGGGGGCGGGCCCTCCTACAATGAGCAGTTCTTC.

The table lists this clonotype with a few counts. The genes are TRBV5-5 and TRBJ2-5, with D perhaps matching TRBD2 (6 bases). V lost 4 bases, J lost 5 bases, and 15 bases lay in between. The CDR3 is 14 amino acids. Germline loops: CDR1 SGHKS, CDR2 YYEKEE (reference sequence). The DNA for the CDR3 is TGTGCCAGCAGCCAGGAAGGAGGGATGGAGACCCAGTACTTC. Protein sequence: CASSQEGGMETQYF.

The table lists this clonotype with a few counts. The V and J genes are TRBV20-1 and TRBJ2-1; 12 nucleotides line up with TRBD2. CDR3 length: 17 residues. Germline loops: CDR1 DFQATT, CDR2 SNEGSKA (reference sequence). V lost 5 bases to trimming and J lost 0 bases; unmatched junction nucleotides: 8. The chain's CDR3 is CSAAGLAGLSSYNEQFF. The CDR3 DNA reads TGCAGTGCTGCGGGACTAGCGGGTCTGAGCTCCTACAATGAGCAGTTCTTC.

This clonotype was seen at least ten times. This chain's CDR3 is CASSLEGGRNEQFF. Here the CDR3 DNA reads TGCGCCAGCAGCTTGGAAGGCGGGCGGAATGAGCAGTTCTTC. The genes are TRBV5-1 and TRBJ2-1; tentative D call: TRBD2 (5 bases). The length of the CDR3 is 14 residues. Trimming left V 0 bases short and J 7 bases short, with 11 bases between. CDR1 is SGHRS and CDR2 is YFSETQ in the germline V gene.

This clonotype was detected only a few times. The rearrangement uses TRBV18 and TRBJ2-1, with D hard to call. Germline CDR1 and CDR2: KGHSH and LQKENI. Deletions cut 6 bases from V and 6 bases from J, with 15 bases between. The CDR3 length is 14 residues. In nucleotides, the CDR3 is TGTGCCAGCTCTGAGACGGCGTTACTCAATGAGCAGTTCTTC. Translating gives CASSETALLNEQFF.

This clonotype has ten or more counts. The J gene is TRBJ2-3, the V gene TRBV7-9; no definite D call. The CDR3 spans 14 residues. Per germline, CDR1 SEHNR and CDR2 FQNEAQ (reference sequence). Trimming removed 3 bases from V and 0 bases from J, with 7 bases in between. In DNA, the CDR3 is TGTGCCAGCAGCTTCTCTACTAGCACAGATACGCAGTATTTT. It encodes CASSFSTSTDTQYF.